Each of the 10 T cell receptor beta chains below was sequenced from the same sample in a study of response to subunit inactivated influenza vaccine. MiXCR was run by TCRdb on the RT-PCR reads, yielding one entry per CDR3 protein. The data contain fewer than 550,000 distinct CDR3 sequences, about 25% of them singletons. Sequencing was performed on CD4+ T cells sorted from PBMCs, taken about 5 days after vaccination. The receptors shown here come from a man aged 50 to 59 who received an inactivated influenza vaccine.

CDR3 protein: CASSYRLAGGTDTQYF. CDR3 DNA: TGTGCCAGCAGCTACCGACTAGCGGGGGGGACAGATACGCAGTATTTT. The genes are TRBV9 and TRBJ2-3, with TRBD2 identical over 14 bases. Unmatched junction bases numbered 4, after V lost 4 bases and J lost 3 bases. The CDR3 is made up of 16 amino acids. The germline CDR1 and CDR2 sequences are SGDLS and YYNGEE.

The sample holds one count of this clonotype. V and J are TRBV5-1 and TRBJ2-7, with 9 bases lining up with TRBD1. The V gene's germline CDR1 is SGHRS and CDR2 YFSETQ. The CDR3 is 14 residues long. After removal of 7 bases from V and 7 bases from J, the junction contained 12 bases not matched to a gene. The CDR3 bases are TGCGCCAGCCTCTCCGGGACAGGGCTCGGGGAGCAGTACTTC. This encodes CASLSGTGLGEQYF.

This clonotype was observed a handful of times. This chain links TRBV10-3 with TRBJ1-1, with D hard to call. Trimming removed 3 bases at V and 0 bases at J, with 8 bases between. The germline gives CDR1 ENHRY, CDR2 SYGVKD. The CDR3 covers 14 residues. CDR3 in DNA: TGTGCCATCAGTGAATCAGTTATGAACACTGAAGCTTTCTTT. It yields the protein CAISESVMNTEAFF.

Regarding this clonotype: A read error may account for a junction end that differs from germline. The V call is TRBV7-7, the J call TRBJ2-3, with a tentative D call TRBD1 (5 bases). Germline V gene sequence: CDR1 SSHAT, CDR2 FNYEAQ (reference sequence). The CDR3 has 17 amino acids. For the CDR3, the DNA is TGTGCTAGCAGCGCGCCGACAGTCCCCGTCCCCACAGATACGCAGTATTTT. Its translation is CASSAPTVPVPTDTQYF. The full variable domain, completed using reference TRBV7-7 and TRBJ2-3, is GAGVSQSPRYKVTKRGQDVTLRCDPISSHATLYWYQQALGQGPEFLTYFNYEAQPDKSGLPSDRFSAERPEGSISTLTIQRTEQRDSAMYRCASSAPTVPVPTDTQYFGPGTRLTVL.

The chain combines TRBV29-1 with TRBJ2-5; 7 bases agree with TRBD1. The V segment lost 7 bases and the J segment 5 bases; nucleotides outside the gene matches: 7. The V gene's germline CDR1 is SQVTM and CDR2 ANQGSEA. The CDR3 loop spans 12 amino acids. DNA for the CDR3: TGCAGCGCCCGTGCAGGGGGTGAGACCCAGTACTTC. Its translation is CSARAGGETQYF. Looking up the rest from reference TRBV29-1 and TRBJ2-5 gives the full variable domain: SAVISQKPSRDICQRGTSLTIQCQVDSQVTMMFWYRQQPGQSLTLIATANQGSEATYESGFVIDKFPISRPNLTFSTLTVSNMSPEDSSIYLCSARAGGETQYFGPGTRLLVL.

A single count supports this clonotype. The gene calls are TRBV5-4 and TRBJ2-3; TRBD2 is a possible D gene (5 bases). CDR1 is SGHNT, CDR2 YYREEE, per germline (reference sequence). The CDR3 is made up of 14 amino acids. V gave up 3 bases and J gave up 4 bases, with 12 bases separating them. The CDR3 bases are TGTGCCAGCAGCTCCCGGACTGCTCCAGATACGCAGTATTTT. Translation: CASSSRTAPDTQYF.

The sample holds a few counts of this clonotype. The CDR3 is CASSLADLSSYEQYF. The CDR3 bases are TGTGCCAGCAGCTTAGCGGACCTTTCCTCCTACGAGCAGTACTTC. This sequence joins TRBV7-9 and TRBJ2-7; D remains ambiguous. Germline V gene lookup returns CDR1 SEHNR and CDR2 FQNEAQ (reference sequence). V gave up 0 bases and J gave up 0 bases, with 9 bases separating them. The CDR3 runs 15 residues.

The CDR3 protein is CASSLRQGFYEQYF. The CDR3 DNA sequence: TGTGCCAGCAGCTTAAGACAGGGCTTCTACGAGCAGTACTTC. The V and J genes are TRBV5-6 and TRBJ2-7; 7 positions match TRBD1. Unmatched junction bases numbered 5, after V lost 2 bases and J lost 3 bases. CDR3 length: 14 amino acids. Germline V gene data show CDR1 as SGHDT and CDR2 as YYEEEE.

In its sample, this clonotype was seen a few times. The rearrangement links TRBV10-3 to TRBJ2-3, with D tentatively TRBD2 (6 bases). Trimming cost V 3 bases and J 0 bases, with 22 bases left between them. Germline V gene lookup returns CDR1 ENHRY and CDR2 SYGVKD. The CDR3 has 19 amino acids. The CDR3 spells CAISESGLSTIPSTDTQYF. The CDR3, as DNA: TGTGCCATCAGTGAATCGGGACTTTCTACAATTCCTAGCACAGATACGCAGTATTTT.

CDR3 sequence (DNA): TGTGCCAGCAGTTTATTCCCGGGGGGCACTGAAGCTTTCTTT. Protein sequence: CASSLFPGGTEAFF. The rearrangement uses TRBV12-3 or TRBV12-4 and TRBJ1-1, with D tentatively TRBD1 (5 bases). V shed 2 bases and J shed 4 bases, with 11 bases lying between them. The CDR3 consists of 14 residues.